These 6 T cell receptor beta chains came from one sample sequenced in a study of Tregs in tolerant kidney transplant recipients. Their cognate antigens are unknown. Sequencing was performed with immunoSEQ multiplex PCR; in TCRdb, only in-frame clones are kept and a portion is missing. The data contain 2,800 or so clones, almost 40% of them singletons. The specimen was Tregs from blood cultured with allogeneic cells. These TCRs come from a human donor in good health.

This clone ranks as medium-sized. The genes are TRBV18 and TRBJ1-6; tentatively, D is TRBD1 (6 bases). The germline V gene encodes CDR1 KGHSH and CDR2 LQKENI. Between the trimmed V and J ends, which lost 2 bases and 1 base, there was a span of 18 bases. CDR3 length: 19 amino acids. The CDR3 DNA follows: TGTGCCAGCTCACCATGGCCCCCACAGGGAAGGTCCTATAATTCACCCCTCCACTTT. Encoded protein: CASSPWPPQGRSYNSPLHF.

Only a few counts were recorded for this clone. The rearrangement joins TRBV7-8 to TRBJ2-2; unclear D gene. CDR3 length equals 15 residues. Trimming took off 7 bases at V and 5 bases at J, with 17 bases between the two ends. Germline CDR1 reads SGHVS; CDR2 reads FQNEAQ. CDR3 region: CASKLRPLGTGELFF. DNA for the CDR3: TGTGCCAGCAAACTTAGGCCTTTGGGGACCGGGGAGCTGTTTTTT.

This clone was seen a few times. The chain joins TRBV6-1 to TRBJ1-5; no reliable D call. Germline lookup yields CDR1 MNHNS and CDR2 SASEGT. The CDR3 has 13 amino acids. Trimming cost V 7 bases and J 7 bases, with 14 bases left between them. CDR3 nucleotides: TGTGCCAGCACCGATAGGGCTAGGCAGCCCCAGCATTTT. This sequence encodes CASTDRARQPQHF.

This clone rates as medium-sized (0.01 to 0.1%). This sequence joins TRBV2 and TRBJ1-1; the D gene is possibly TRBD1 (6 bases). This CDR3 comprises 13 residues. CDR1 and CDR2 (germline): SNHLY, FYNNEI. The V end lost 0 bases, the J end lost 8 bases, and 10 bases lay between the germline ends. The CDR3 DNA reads TGTGCCAGCAGTGAAGCGGTCAGGGGAGAAGCTTTCTTT. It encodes CASSEAVRGEAFF. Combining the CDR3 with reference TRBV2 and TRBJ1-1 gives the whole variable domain EPEVTQTPSHQVTQMGQEVILRCVPISNHLYFYWYRQILGQKVEFLVSFYNNEISEKSEIFDDQFSVERPDGSNFTLKIRSTKLEDSAMYFCASSEAVRGEAFFGQGTRLTVV.

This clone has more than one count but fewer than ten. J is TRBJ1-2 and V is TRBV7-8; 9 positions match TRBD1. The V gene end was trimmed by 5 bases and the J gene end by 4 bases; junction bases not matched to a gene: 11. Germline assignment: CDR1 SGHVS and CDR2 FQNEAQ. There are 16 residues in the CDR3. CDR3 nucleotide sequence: TGTGCCAGCAGCCAAACAGGGGGCGCTGAGGGCTATGGCTACACCTTC. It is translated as CASSQTGGAEGYGYTF.

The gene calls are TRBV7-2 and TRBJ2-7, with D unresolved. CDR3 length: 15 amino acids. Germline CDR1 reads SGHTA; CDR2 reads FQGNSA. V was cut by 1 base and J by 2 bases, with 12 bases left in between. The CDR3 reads CASSLGASFAYEQYF. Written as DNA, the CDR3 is TGTGCCAGCAGCTTAGGCGCTAGTTTCGCCTACGAGCAGTACTTC.